A selection of T cell receptor beta chains follows, all from one sample in a study of monozygotic twins with inflammatory bowel disease. TCRdb re-called the 5' RACE reads and shows each CDR3 protein once, DNA omitted. The repertoire table contains tens of thousands of distinct CDR3 sequences. Material for sequencing was blood. The receptors stem from a human donor with ulcerative colitis or Crohn's disease, or a healthy co-twin of an affected twin (not recorded which). Both conserved end residues are part of each CDR3.

j_call v_call cdr3_aa
TRBJ2-5 TRBV23-1 CASSQSQGGFGETQYF
TRBJ2-3 TRBV7-7 CASSSRGGDTQYF
TRBJ1-2 TRBV7-9 CASGGTNYGYTF
TRBJ1-4 TRBV5-1 CASSQGQPNEKLFF
TRBJ2-2 TRBV11-2 CASSPRTGSTGELFF
TRBJ1-2 TRBV6-1 CASSGRGPVGYTF
TRBJ1-3 TRBV20-1 CSARDLLPSGNTIYF
TRBJ2-7 TRBV7-2 CASSLAALAGKAYEQYF
TRBJ1-5 TRBV6-6 CASRSQQVAPQHF
TRBJ2-2 TRBV9 CASSARDRPGELFF
TRBJ1-3 TRBV10-3 CATYDRDTGNTIYF
TRBJ2-3 TRBV19 CASSIRGGPYTDTQYF
TRBJ2-7 TRBV5-5 CASLLQGADEQYF
TRBJ2-7 TRBV20-1 CSARGGGYQFVYEQYF
TRBJ2-2 TRBV6-1 CASRPGGPNTGELFF
TRBJ1-1 TRBV5-1 CASSLSGDTEAFF
TRBJ2-1 TRBV2 CASSEPATSGGDNEQFF
TRBJ2-2 TRBV6-1 CASGQTFANTGELFF
TRBJ2-7 TRBV20-1 CSARWDRDYEQYF
TRBJ2-7 TRBV7-9 CASSRRDEGAYEQYF
TRBJ1-2 TRBV7-9 CASSRSDRGRGYGYTF
TRBJ1-4 TRBV4-1 CASSQLPGQANPTNEKLFF
TRBJ1-5 TRBV12-3/TRBV12-4 CASRDTGQPQHF
TRBJ1-6 TRBV7-2 CASRSRRDGSNSPLHF
TRBJ2-1 TRBV11-1 CASSLARGWQFF
TRBJ2-7 TRBV19 CASSIGSGQTISYEQYF
TRBJ2-1 TRBV7-2 CASSQLNEQFF
TRBJ2-3 TRBV5-1 CASRSGVSSTDTQYF
TRBJ2-3 TRBV24-1 CATSDRGGTDTQYF